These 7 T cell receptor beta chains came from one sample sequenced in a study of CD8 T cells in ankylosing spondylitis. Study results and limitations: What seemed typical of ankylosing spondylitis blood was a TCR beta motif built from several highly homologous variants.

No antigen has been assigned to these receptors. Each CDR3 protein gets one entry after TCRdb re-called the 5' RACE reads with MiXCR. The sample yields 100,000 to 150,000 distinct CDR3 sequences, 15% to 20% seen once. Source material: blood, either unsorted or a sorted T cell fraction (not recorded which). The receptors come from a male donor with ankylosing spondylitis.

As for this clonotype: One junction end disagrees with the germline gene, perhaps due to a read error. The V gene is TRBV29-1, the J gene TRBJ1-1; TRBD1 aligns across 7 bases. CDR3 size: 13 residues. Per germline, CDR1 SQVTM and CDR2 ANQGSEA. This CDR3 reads CSVEDRVSTEAFF. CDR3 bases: TGCAGCGTGGAAGACAGGGTGAGCACTGAAGCTTTCTTT.

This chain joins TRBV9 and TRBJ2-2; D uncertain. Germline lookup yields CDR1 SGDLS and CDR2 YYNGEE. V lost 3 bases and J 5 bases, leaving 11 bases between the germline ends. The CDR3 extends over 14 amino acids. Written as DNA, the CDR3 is TGTGCCAGCAGCGGAGCCCAAGGTACCGGGGAGCTGTTTTTT. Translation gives CASSGAQGTGELFF.

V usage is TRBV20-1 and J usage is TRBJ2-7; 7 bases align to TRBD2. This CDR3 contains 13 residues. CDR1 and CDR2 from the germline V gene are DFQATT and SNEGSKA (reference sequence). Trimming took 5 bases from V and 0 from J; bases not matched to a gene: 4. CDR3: CSAGTTFSYEQYF. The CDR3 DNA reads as TGCAGTGCTGGGACTACGTTCTCCTACGAGCAGTACTTC.

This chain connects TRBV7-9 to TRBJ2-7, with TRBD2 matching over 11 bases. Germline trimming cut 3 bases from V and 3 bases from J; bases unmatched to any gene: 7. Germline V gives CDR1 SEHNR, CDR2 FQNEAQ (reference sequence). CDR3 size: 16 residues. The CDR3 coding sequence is TGTGCCAGCAGCTTCCCCGGGACTAGCGGAGACTACGAGCAGTACTTC. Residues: CASSFPGTSGDYEQYF.

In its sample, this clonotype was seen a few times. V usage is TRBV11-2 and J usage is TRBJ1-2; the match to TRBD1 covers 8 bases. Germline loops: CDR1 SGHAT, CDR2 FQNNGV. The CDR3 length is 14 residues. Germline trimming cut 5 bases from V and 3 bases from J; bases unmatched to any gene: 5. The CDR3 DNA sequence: TGTGCCAGCAGCACACGGGGACAGGACTATGGCTACACCTTC. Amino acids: CASSTRGQDYGYTF.

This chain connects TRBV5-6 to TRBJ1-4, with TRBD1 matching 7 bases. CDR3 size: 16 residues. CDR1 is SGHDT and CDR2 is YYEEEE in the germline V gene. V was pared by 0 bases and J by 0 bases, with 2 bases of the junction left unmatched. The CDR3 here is CASSLEGAATNEKLFF. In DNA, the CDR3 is TGTGCCAGCAGCTTGGAGGGGGCAGCAACTAATGAAAAACTGTTTTTT.

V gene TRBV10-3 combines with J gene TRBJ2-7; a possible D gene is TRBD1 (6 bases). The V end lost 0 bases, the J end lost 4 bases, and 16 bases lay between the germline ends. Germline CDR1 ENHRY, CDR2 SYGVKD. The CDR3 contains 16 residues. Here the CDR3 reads CAISESSSEDSYEQYF. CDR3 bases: TGTGCCATCAGTGAGTCGAGTTCGGAGGACAGTTACGAGCAGTACTTC.